One sample yielded the 13 T cell receptor beta chains listed below, sequenced in a study of cytomegalovirus exposure and HLA in healthy donors. The data were produced by immunoSEQ multiplex PCR, yet TCRdb's version contains in-frame clones alone and is incomplete. The table records some 71,000 clones, approximately 94% of them present only once. The specimen was PBMCs. These receptors all stem from a woman younger than 30 in good health and CMV-seronegative.

The genes are TRBV9 and TRBJ1-1; TRBD1 aligns across 9 bases. The ends lost 3 bases at V and 5 bases at J; junction bases unmatched: 8. The CDR3 is made up of 15 amino acids. The V gene's germline CDR1 is SGDLS and CDR2 YYNGEE. The DNA of the CDR3 is TGTGCCAGCAGCGCCTCCGGGACAGGGAAAACTGAAGCTTTCTTT. This encodes CASSASGTGKTEAFF. Looking up the rest from reference TRBV9 and TRBJ1-1 gives the full variable domain: DSGVTQTPKHLITATGQRVTLRCSPRSGDLSVYWYQQSLDQGLQFLIQYYNGEERAKGNILERFSAQQFPDLHSELNLSSLELGDSALYFCASSASGTGKTEAFFGQGTRLTVV.

The genes are TRBV5-6 and TRBJ1-1; D remains unclear. Per the germline V gene, CDR1 is SGHDT and CDR2 is YYEEEE. CDR3 length: 14 residues. V gave up 0 bases and J gave up 4 bases, with 10 bases separating them. The chain's CDR3 is CASSLGGLSTEAFF. The CDR3 coding sequence is TGTGCCAGCAGCTTGGGAGGGTTGTCCACTGAAGCTTTCTTT.

The chain has TRBV11-2 and TRBJ1-1; 10 nucleotides align to TRBD1. CDR3 length: 15 residues. The J segment lost 5 bases and the V segment lost 3 bases, leaving 6 bases of the junction unmatched. The germline CDR1 and CDR2 sequences are SGHAT and FQNNGV. The CDR3, as DNA: TGTGCCAGCAGCTTTGACAGGGGGCTACGTACTGAAGCTTTCTTT. Protein sequence: CASSFDRGLRTEAFF.

The chain carries TRBV21-1 and TRBJ2-2; the table's D gene call, TRBD1, was not cross checked with the DNA. TRBV21-1 is assigned pseudogene status. The CDR3 has 17 residues. The CDR3 DNA reads TGTGCCAGCAGCAAAGGGGGAATTAGGGGGAACACCGGGGAGCTGTTTTTT. This translates into CASSKGGIRGNTGELFF.

The chain employs TRBV7-9 and TRBJ2-5, with D maybe TRBD2 (6 bases). This CDR3 is 15 amino acids long. In germline, CDR1 is SEHNR, CDR2 FQNEAQ (reference sequence). Deletions cut 0 bases from V and 4 bases from J, with 12 bases between. The CDR3 is CASSLARGGRETQYF. The CDR3 nucleotides read TGTGCCAGCAGCTTAGCGCGAGGAGGGCGAGAGACCCAGTACTTC. The full variable domain, in which reference TRBV7-9 and TRBJ2-5 provide the parts outside the CDR3, is DTGVSQNPRHKITKRGQNVTFRCDPISEHNRLYWYRQTLGQGPEFLTYFQNEAQLEKSRLLSDRFSAERPKGSFSTLEIQRTEQGDSAMYLCASSLARGGRETQYFGPGTRLLVL.

This rearrangement joins TRBV29-1 to TRBJ2-1; 7 nucleotides agree with TRBD2. The CDR3 loop spans 14 amino acids. Trimming removed 4 bases from V and 0 bases from J; junction bases left unmatched: 3. Germline CDR1 reads SQVTM; CDR2 reads ANQGSEA. The CDR3 DNA reads TGCAGCGTTGGCTCTAGCGGCTCCTACAATGAGCAGTTCTTC. It encodes CSVGSSGSYNEQFF.

The chain couples TRBV2 to TRBJ2-7; weak D call: TRBD1 (6 bases). The CDR3 loop spans 14 amino acids. V shed 6 bases and J shed 0 bases, with 12 bases lying between them. Germline values: CDR1 SNHLY, CDR2 FYNNEI. The CDR3 reads CASRRTVNSYEQYF. The CDR3 DNA sequence: TGTGCCAGCAGGAGGACAGTGAACTCCTACGAGCAGTACTTC. The variable domain in full, completed from reference TRBV2 and TRBJ2-7, reads EPEVTQTPSHQVTQMGQEVILRCVPISNHLYFYWYRQILGQKVEFLVSFYNNEISEKSEIFDDQFSVERPDGSNFTLKIRSTKLEDSAMYFCASRRTVNSYEQYFGPGTRLTVT.

The chain recombines TRBV19 with TRBJ2-2, with TRBD2 matching 9 bases. Germline CDR1 reads LNHDA; CDR2 reads SQIVND (reference sequence). V lost 5 bases and J lost 5; bases outside the gene matches: 6. This CDR3 comprises 15 residues. The CDR3 here is CASSLGLADTGELFF. The CDR3 nucleotides are TGTGCCAGTAGTCTGGGACTAGCCGATACCGGGGAGCTGTTTTTT.

This chain joins TRBV28 and TRBJ2-5; possibly TRBD1 for D (6 bases). Germline V gene sequence: CDR1 MDHEN, CDR2 SYDVKM. This CDR3 comprises 15 residues. V shed 2 bases and J shed 4 bases, with 14 bases lying between them. The CDR3: CASSLITGYGETQYF. In nucleotides, the CDR3 is TGTGCCAGCAGTTTAATAACAGGGTATGGAGAGACCCAGTACTTC. Together with reference TRBV28 and TRBJ2-5, the CDR3 gives the full variable domain: DVKVTQSSRYLVKRTGEKVFLECVQDMDHENMFWYRQDPGLGLRLIYFSYDVKMKEKGDIPEGYSVSREKKERFSLILESASTNQTSMYLCASSLITGYGETQYFGPGTRLLVL.

The genes are TRBV2 and TRBJ1-1, with 7 bases lining up with TRBD1. The germline V gene encodes CDR1 SNHLY and CDR2 FYNNEI. CDR3 length equals 15 residues. V was pared by 5 bases and J by 0 bases, with 6 bases of the junction left unmatched. CDR3 sequence: CASSTDRAMNTEAFF. The CDR3 DNA is TGTGCCAGCAGTACCGACAGGGCTATGAACACTGAAGCTTTCTTT.

V is TRBV28 and J is TRBJ2-7; TRBD2 aligns across 9 bases. Germline V lookup: CDR1 MDHEN, CDR2 SYDVKM. After removal of 6 bases from V and 3 bases from J, the junction contained 6 bases not matched to a gene. The CDR3 runs to 14 residues. The CDR3 reads CASSLSGRRYEQYF. CDR3 in DNA: TGTGCCAGCAGCCTTAGCGGGAGACGCTACGAGCAGTACTTC.

V and J are TRBV30 and TRBJ1-2; 9 bases are a match to TRBD1. The CDR3 loop spans 13 amino acids. Per germline, CDR1 GTSNPN and CDR2 SVGIG (reference sequence). Unmatched junction bases numbered 2, after V lost 0 bases and J lost 6 bases. This CDR3 is CAWSVRDRDGYTF. CDR3 DNA sequence: TGTGCCTGGAGTGTAAGGGACAGGGATGGCTACACCTTC.

V usage is TRBV5-8 and J usage is TRBJ1-5; possibly TRBD1 for D (6 bases). This CDR3 region has 19 residues. Germline lookup yields CDR1 SGHTS and CDR2 YDEGEE. The V end lost 3 bases, the J end lost 2 bases, and 24 bases lay between the germline ends. CDR3 coding DNA: TGTGCCAGCAGCTCGACCACAGGGTATGGTGGGAGAGGCAATCAGCCCCAGCATTTT. It is translated as CASSSTTGYGGRGNQPQHF.